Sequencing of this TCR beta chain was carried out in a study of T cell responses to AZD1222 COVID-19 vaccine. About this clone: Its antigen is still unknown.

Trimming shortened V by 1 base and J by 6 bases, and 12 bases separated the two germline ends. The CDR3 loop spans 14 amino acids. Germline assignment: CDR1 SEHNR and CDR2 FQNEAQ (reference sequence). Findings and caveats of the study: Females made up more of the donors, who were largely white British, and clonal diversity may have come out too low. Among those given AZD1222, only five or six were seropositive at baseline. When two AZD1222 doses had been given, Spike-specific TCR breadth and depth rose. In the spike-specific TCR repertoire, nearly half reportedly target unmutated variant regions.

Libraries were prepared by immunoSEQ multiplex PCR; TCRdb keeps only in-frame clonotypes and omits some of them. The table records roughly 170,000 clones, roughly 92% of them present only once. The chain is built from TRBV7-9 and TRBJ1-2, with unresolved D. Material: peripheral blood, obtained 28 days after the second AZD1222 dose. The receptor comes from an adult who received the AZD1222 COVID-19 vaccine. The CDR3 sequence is CASSLVPGSDGYTF. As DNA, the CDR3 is TGTGCCAGCAGCTTAGTCCCCGGGAGCGATGGCTACACCTTC. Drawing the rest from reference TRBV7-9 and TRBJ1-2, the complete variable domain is DTGVSQNPRHKITKRGQNVTFRCDPISEHNRLYWYRQTLGQGPEFLTYFQNEAQLEKSRLLSDRFSAERPKGSFSTLEIQRTEQGDSAMYLCASSLVPGSDGYTFGSGTRLTVV.